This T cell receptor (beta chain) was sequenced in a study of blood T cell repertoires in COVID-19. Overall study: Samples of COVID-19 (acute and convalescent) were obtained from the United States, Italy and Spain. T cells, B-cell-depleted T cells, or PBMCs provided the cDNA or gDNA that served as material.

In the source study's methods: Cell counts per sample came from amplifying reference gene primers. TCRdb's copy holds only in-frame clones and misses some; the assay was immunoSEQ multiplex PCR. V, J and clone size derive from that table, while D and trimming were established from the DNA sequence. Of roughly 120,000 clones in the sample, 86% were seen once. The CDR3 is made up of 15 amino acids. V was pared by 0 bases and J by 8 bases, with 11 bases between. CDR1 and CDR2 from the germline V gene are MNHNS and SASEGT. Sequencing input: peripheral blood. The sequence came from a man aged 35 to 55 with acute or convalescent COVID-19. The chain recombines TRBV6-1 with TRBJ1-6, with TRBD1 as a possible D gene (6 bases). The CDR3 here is CASSEASGAYSPLHF. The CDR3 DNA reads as TGTGCCAGCAGTGAAGCGTCAGGGGCGTATTCACCCCTCCACTTT.